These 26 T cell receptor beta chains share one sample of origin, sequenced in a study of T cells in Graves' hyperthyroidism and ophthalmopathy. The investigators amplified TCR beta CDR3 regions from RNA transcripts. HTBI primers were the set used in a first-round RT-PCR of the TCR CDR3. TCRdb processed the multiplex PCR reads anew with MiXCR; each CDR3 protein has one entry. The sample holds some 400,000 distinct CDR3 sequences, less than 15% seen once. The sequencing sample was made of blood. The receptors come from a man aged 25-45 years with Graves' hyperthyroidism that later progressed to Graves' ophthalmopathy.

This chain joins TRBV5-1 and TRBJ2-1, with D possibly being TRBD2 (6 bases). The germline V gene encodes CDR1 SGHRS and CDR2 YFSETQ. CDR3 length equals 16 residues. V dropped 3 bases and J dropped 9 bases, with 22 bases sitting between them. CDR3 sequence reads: CASSSHFLGGESEQFF. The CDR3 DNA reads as TGCGCCAGCAGCTCCCACTTCCTAGGAGGGGAAAGTGAGCAGTTCTTC.

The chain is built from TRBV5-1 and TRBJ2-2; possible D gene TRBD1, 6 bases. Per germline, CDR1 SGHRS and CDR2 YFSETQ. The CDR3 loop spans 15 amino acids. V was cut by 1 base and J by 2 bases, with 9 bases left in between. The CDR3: CASSLTGSNTGELFF. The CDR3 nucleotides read TGCGCCAGCAGCTTGACAGGGTCTAACACCGGGGAGCTGTTTTTT.

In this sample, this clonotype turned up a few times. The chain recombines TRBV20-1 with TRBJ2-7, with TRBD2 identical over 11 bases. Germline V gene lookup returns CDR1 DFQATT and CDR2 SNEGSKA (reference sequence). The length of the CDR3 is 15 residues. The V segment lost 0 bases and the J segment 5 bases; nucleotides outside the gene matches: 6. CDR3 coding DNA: TGCAGTGCTAGAGAAGTAGCGGGGGGGTCCCACGAGCAGTACTTC. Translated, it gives CSAREVAGGSHEQYF.

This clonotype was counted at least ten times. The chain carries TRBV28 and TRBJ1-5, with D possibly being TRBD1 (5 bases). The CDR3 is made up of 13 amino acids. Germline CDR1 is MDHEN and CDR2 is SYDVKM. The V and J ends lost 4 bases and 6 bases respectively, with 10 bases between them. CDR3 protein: CASSSAGSQPQHF. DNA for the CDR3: TGTGCCAGCAGTTCCGCAGGGAGTCAGCCCCAGCATTTT.

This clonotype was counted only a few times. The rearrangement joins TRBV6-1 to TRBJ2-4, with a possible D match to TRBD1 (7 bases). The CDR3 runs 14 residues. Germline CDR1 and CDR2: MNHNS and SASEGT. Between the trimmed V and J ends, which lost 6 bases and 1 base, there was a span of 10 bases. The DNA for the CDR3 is TGTGCCAGCAGCAGGGGGGTGGCCAAAAACATTCAGTACTTC. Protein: CASSRGVAKNIQYF.

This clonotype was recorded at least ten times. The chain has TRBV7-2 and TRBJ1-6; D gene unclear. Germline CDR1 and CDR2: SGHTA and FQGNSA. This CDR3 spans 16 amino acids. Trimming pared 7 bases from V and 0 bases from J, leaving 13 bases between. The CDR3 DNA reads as TGTGCCAGCAATGATCCAGCAGACTCCTATAATTCACCCCTCCACTTT. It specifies CASNDPADSYNSPLHF.

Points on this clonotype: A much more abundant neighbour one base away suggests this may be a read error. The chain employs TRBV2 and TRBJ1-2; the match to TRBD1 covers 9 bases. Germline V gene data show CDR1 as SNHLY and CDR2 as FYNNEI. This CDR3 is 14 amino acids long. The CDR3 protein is CASRLQGANYGCTF. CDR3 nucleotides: TGTGCCAGCAGGCTACAGGGGGCTAACTATGGCTGCACCTTC.

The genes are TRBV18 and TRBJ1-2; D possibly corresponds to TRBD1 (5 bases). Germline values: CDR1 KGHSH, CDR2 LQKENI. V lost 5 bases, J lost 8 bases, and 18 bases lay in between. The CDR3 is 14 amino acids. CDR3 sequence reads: CASSSDSNYGGYTF. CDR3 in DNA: TGTGCCAGCTCATCCGACAGTAACTATGGCGGCTACACCTTC.

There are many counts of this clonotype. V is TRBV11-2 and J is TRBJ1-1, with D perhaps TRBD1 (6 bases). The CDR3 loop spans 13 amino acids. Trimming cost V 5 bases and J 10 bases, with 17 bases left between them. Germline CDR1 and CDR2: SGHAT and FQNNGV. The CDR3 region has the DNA TGTGCCAGCAGCAAGAATCCAGGGGTTGGAGCTTTCTTT. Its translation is CASSKNPGVGAFF.

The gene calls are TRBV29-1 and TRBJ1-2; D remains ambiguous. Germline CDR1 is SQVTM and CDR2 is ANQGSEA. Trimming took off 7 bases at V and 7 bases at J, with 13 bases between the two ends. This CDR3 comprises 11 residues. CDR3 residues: CSAGGGAGYTF. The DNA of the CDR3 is TGCAGCGCAGGTGGTGGAGCTGGCTACACCTTC.

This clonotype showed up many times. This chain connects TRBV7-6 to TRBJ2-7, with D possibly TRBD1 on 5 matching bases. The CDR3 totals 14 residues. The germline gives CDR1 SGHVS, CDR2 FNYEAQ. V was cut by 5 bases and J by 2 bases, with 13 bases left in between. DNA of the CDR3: TGTGCCAGCAGCACAGGTCCCCCTACCTACGAGCAGTACTTC. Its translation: CASSTGPPTYEQYF.

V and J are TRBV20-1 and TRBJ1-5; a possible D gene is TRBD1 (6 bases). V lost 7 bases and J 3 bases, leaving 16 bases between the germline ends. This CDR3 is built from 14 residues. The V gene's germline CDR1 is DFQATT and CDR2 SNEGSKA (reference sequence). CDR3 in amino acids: CSVGQSYINQPQHF. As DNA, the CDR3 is TGCAGTGTAGGACAGTCTTACATCAATCAGCCCCAGCATTTT.

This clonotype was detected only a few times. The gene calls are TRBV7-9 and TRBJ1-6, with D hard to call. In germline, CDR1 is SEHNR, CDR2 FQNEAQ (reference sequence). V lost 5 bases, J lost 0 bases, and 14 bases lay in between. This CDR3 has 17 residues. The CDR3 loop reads CASSPREYSSYNSPLHF. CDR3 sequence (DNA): TGTGCCAGCAGCCCTAGGGAGTATAGCTCCTATAATTCACCCCTCCACTTT. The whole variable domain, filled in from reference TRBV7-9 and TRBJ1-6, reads DTGVSQNPRHKITKRGQNVTFRCDPISEHNRLYWYRQTLGQGPEFLTYFQNEAQLEKSRLLSDRFSAERPKGSFSTLEIQRTEQGDSAMYLCASSPREYSSYNSPLHFGNGTRLTVT.

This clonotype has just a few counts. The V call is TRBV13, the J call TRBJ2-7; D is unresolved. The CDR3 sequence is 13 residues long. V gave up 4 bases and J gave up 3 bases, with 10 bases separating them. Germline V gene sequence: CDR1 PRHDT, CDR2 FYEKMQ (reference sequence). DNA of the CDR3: TGTGCCAGCAGCTCGGACGGCTACTACGAGCAGTACTTC. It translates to CASSSDGYYEQYF. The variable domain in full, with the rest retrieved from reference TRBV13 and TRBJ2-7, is AAGVIQSPRHLIKEKRETATLKCYPIPRHDTVYWYQQGPGQDPQFLISFYEKMQSDKGSIPDRFSAQQFSDYHSELNMSSLELGDSALYFCASSSDGYYEQYFGPGTRLTVT.

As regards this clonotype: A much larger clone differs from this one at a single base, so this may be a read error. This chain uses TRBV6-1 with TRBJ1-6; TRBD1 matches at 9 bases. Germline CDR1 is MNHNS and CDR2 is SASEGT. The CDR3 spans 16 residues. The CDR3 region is CASSAASGQGYSPPHF. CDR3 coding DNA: TGTGCCAGCAGTGCCGCCTCGGGACAGGGCTATTCACCCCCCCACTTT.

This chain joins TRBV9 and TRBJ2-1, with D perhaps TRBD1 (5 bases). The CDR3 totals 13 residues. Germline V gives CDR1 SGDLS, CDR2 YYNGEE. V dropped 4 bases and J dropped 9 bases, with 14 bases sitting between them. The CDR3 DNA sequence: TGTGCCAGCAGCCACACCTCAGGGTCTGAGCAGTTCTTC. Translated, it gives CASSHTSGSEQFF.

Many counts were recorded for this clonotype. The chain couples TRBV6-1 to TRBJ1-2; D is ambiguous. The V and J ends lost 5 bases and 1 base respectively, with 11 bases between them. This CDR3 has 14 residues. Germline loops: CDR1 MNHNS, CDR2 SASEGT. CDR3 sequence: CASSTSQFNYGYTF. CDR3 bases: TGTGCCAGCAGTACCTCACAGTTTAACTATGGCTACACCTTC.

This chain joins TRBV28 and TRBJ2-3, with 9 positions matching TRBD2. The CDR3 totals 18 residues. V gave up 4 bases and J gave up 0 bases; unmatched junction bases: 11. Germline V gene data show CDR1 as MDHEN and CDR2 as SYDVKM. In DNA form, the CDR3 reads TGTGCCAGCAGTTCCTCAGGGCTAGCGGGGTTTAGCACAGATACGCAGTATTTT. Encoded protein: CASSSSGLAGFSTDTQYF.

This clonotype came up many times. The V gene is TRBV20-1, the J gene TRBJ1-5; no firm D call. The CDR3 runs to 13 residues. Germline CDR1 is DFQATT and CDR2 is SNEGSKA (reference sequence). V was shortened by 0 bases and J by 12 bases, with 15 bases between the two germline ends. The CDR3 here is CSARDPIKGVQHF. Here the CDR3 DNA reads TGCAGTGCTAGAGATCCTATTAAGGGAGTCCAGCATTTT.

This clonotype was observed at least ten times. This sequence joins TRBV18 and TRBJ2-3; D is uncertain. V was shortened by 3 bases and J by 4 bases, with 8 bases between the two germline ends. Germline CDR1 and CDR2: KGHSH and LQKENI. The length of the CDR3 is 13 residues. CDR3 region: CASSPVLADTQYF. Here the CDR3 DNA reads TGTGCCAGCTCACCGGTCCTCGCAGATACGCAGTATTTT.

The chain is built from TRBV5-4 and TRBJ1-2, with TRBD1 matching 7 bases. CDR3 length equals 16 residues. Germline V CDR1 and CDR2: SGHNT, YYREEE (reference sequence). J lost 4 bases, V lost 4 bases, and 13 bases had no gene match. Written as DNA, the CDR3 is TGTGCCAGCAGCCCACTGGACAGGCAATTTTTCTATGGCTACACCTTC. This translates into CASSPLDRQFFYGYTF.

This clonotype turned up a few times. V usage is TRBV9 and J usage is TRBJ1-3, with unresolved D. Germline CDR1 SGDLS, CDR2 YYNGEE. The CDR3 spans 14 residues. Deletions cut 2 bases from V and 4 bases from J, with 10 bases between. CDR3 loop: CASSVEGGGNTIYF. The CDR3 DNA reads TGTGCCAGCAGCGTGGAGGGTGGAGGAAACACCATATATTTT.

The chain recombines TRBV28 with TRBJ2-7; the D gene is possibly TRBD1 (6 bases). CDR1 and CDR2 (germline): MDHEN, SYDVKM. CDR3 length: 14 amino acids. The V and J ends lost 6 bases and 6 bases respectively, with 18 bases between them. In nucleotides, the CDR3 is TGTGCCAGCAGCCCCGGACAGTTAGGTGGCGAGCAGTACTTC. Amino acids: CASSPGQLGGEQYF.

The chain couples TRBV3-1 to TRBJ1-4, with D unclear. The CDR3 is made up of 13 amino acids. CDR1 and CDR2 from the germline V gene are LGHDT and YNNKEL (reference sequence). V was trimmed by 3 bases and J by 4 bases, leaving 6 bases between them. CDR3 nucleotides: TGTGCCAGCAGCCAGGACCATAATGAAAAACTGTTTTTT. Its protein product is CASSQDHNEKLFF.

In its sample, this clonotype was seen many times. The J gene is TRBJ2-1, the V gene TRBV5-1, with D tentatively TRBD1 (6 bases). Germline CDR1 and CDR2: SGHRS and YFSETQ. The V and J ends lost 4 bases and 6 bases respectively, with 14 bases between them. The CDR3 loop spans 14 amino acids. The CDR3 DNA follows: TGCGCCAGCAGCGAGGGACATAGTGGCAATGAGCAGTTCTTC. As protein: CASSEGHSGNEQFF.

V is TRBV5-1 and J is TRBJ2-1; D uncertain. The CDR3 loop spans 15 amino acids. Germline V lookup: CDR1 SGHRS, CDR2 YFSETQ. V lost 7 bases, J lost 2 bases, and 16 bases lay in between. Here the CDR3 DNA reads TGCGCCAGCGGAATGGACCCGAGGACCTACAATGAGCAGTTCTTC. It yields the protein CASGMDPRTYNEQFF.